This T cell receptor (beta chain) was retrieved from a study of stem cell transplantation in POMP-related autoinflammatory disease. Study summary: After transplant, neutrophils and platelets showed 100% graft donor chimerism through one year.

Worth noting for this clone: Its specificity is not known.

PRAID featured immunodeficiency plus autoinflammation. This CDR3 has 14 amino acids. Germline CDR1 is MNHEY and CDR2 is SVGAGI. The V and J ends lost 2 bases and 5 bases respectively, with 12 bases between them. Using immunoSEQ multiplex PCR, the repertoire was profiled, and TCRdb retains in-frame clones only, with some absent. The table lists about 68,000 clones, roughly 91% of them singletons, with about 0.7% in the top ten. Study findings and constraints: In patients with PRAID, every analyzed T-cell subset tended to show lower diversity and higher clonality. In PRAID patients, the number of distinct TRB V-J gene pairings was restricted.

The TCR comes from a human patient with POMP-related autoinflammation and immune dysregulation (PRAID). The graft donor may have given rise to some T cells. The V gene is TRBV6-5, the J gene TRBJ2-5; tentatively, D is TRBD2 (6 bases). Source: CD4+ T cells from PBMCs, taken after stem cell transplantation. The CDR3 protein is CASSYNSGGETQYF. Here the CDR3 DNA reads TGTGCCAGCAGTTACAACAGTGGAGGGGAGACCCAGTACTTC.